The 31 T cell receptor beta chains in this list originate from one sample, sequenced in a study of blood T cell repertoires in COVID-19. Using immunoSEQ multiplex PCR, the repertoire was profiled, and TCRdb retains in-frame clones only, with some absent. The sample holds around 200,000 clones, roughly nine tenths seen once. The sample taken for sequencing was peripheral blood. These receptors all stem from a woman aged 55-70 years with COVID-19, enrolled during active disease.

CDR3 sequence: CASSPGTITYEQYF. DNA for the CDR3: TGTGCCAGCAGCCCCGGGACTATTACCTACGAGCAGTACTTC. This sequence joins TRBV6-5 and TRBJ2-7, with 7 bases that match TRBD2. Germline values: CDR1 MNHEY, CDR2 SVGAGI. This CDR3 region has 14 residues. V lost 6 bases to trimming and J lost 2 bases; unmatched junction nucleotides: 7.

This chain links TRBV6-5 with TRBJ2-7; 9 nucleotides align to TRBD1. The CDR3 consists of 15 residues. CDR1 is MNHEY and CDR2 is SVGAGI in the germline V gene. The ends lost 3 bases at V and 7 bases at J; junction bases unmatched: 10. The CDR3 nucleotides are TGTGCCAGCAGTTATTTTGACAGGGGGGTTTGGGAGCAGTACTTC. This encodes CASSYFDRGVWEQYF.

The V and J genes are TRBV19 and TRBJ1-1, with TRBD1 matching over 7 bases. Germline V lookup: CDR1 LNHDA, CDR2 SQIVND (reference sequence). J lost 5 bases, V lost 3 bases, and 3 bases had no gene match. CDR3 length: 13 amino acids. The CDR3 coding sequence is TGTGCCAGTAGTATGGGCAGGGGGACTGAAGCTTTCTTT. This sequence encodes CASSMGRGTEAFF.

This clone showed up just once. The chain couples TRBV5-1 to TRBJ2-3; a possible D gene is TRBD1 (6 bases). This CDR3 has 14 amino acids. V lost 0 bases, J lost 6 bases, and 11 bases lay in between. The V gene's germline CDR1 is SGHRS and CDR2 YFSETQ. The CDR3 reads CASSLGGQADTQYF. The CDR3 DNA follows: TGCGCCAGCAGCTTGGGGGGGCAAGCGGATACGCAGTATTTT.

V gene TRBV6-5 combines with J gene TRBJ2-1; no clear D. The V gene's germline CDR1 is MNHEY and CDR2 SVGAGI. The CDR3 totals 14 residues. V was shortened by 7 bases and J by 0 bases, with 10 bases between the two germline ends. DNA of the CDR3: TGTGCCAGCACGTTACTAAGCTCCTACAATGAGCAGTTCTTC. This translates into CASTLLSSYNEQFF.

The rearrangement links TRBV28 to TRBJ2-7; 12 bases agree with TRBD2. The CDR3 spans 14 residues. The junction had 2 bases not matched to a gene; V was cut back by 6 bases and J by 2 bases. Germline CDR1 MDHEN, CDR2 SYDVKM. The chain's CDR3 is CASSGLAGPYEQYF. In DNA form, the CDR3 reads TGTGCCAGCAGCGGACTAGCGGGGCCCTACGAGCAGTACTTC. The full variable domain, in which reference TRBV28 and TRBJ2-7 provide the parts outside the CDR3, is DVKVTQSSRYLVKRTGEKVFLECVQDMDHENMFWYRQDPGLGLRLIYFSYDVKMKEKGDIPEGYSVSREKKERFSLILESASTNQTSMYLCASSGLAGPYEQYFGPGTRLTVT.

J is TRBJ2-7 and V is TRBV19; 10 nucleotides align to TRBD2. The junction had 5 bases not matched to a gene; V was cut back by 6 bases and J by 0 bases. CDR3 length equals 15 residues. In germline, CDR1 is LNHDA, CDR2 SQIVND (reference sequence). The CDR3 DNA reads as TGTGCCAGTAGCAGTAGCGGGAGGATCTCCTACGAGCAGTACTTC. Residues: CASSSSGRISYEQYF.

The rearrangement joins TRBV6-5 to TRBJ1-1, with D uncertain. V lost 7 bases, J lost 6 bases, and 12 bases lay in between. The CDR3 is made up of 12 amino acids. CDR1 MNHEY and CDR2 SVGAGI come from the germline V gene. As DNA, the CDR3 is TGTGCCAGCACCCCCCTGGCAGCTGAAGCTTTCTTT. It specifies CASTPLAAEAFF.

The chain recombines TRBV15 with TRBJ2-5, with TRBD2 matching 10 bases. Trimming removed 0 bases from V and 7 bases from J; junction bases left unmatched: 11. This CDR3 is 17 amino acids long. Per germline, CDR1 LNHNV and CDR2 YYDKDF (reference sequence). Here the CDR3 DNA reads TGTGCCACCAGCAGAGACCGGACTAGCGGCCTAGAGGGGACCCAGTACTTC. It encodes CATSRDRTSGLEGTQYF. Supplemented by reference TRBV15 and TRBJ2-5, the full variable domain reads DAMVIQNPRYQVTQFGKPVTLSCSQTLNHNVMYWYQQKSSQAPKLLFHYYDKDFNNEADTPDNFQSRRPNTSFCFLDIRSPGLGDTAMYLCATSRDRTSGLEGTQYFGPGTRLLVL.

This CDR3 is CASSLYGGGQSYGYTF. CDR3 DNA: TGTGCCAGCAGTTTATACGGCGGGGGGCAGAGCTATGGCTACACCTTC. The V gene is TRBV27, the J gene TRBJ1-2; weak D call: TRBD1 (6 bases). V lost 1 base to trimming and J lost 4 bases, with 16 bases between them. The V gene's germline CDR1 is MNHEY and CDR2 SMNVEV (reference sequence). This CDR3 has 16 residues.

The V call is TRBV19, the J call TRBJ1-1; TRBD1 matches at 8 bases. Germline CDR1 reads LNHDA; CDR2 reads SQIVND (reference sequence). V was pared by 8 bases and J by 4 bases, with 9 bases of the junction left unmatched. CDR3 length: 14 residues. The CDR3 loop reads CASSGRGLGTEAFF. CDR3 in DNA: TGTGCCAGTTCCGGCAGGGGGCTTGGCACTGAAGCTTTCTTT.

This chain joins TRBV10-2 and TRBJ1-5; D is perhaps TRBD1 (5 bases). This CDR3 comprises 12 residues. CDR1 WSHSY and CDR2 SAAADI come from the germline V gene. Trimming stripped 5 bases from V and 6 bases from J, with 8 bases between. The CDR3 DNA follows: TGCGCCAGCAGTATTAGGGGTCAGCCCCAGCATTTT. Translating it yields CASSIRGQPQHF.

This clone was counted a few times. The rearrangement links TRBV24-1 to TRBJ2-1, with 8 nucleotides matching TRBD2. After removal of 12 bases from V and 8 bases from J, the junction contained 17 bases not matched to a gene. The CDR3 runs to 15 residues. Per the germline V gene, CDR1 is KGHDR and CDR2 is SFDVKD. CDR3 in DNA: TGTGCCGCCTCGGTTATCGGACTAGCTTCTCATGAGCAGTTCTTC. Residues: CAASVIGLASHEQFF.

The V and J genes are TRBV6-5 and TRBJ1-1; a weak D match, TRBD1 (5 bases). The V gene lost 0 bases and the J gene lost 3 bases, with 11 bases spanning the gap. The CDR3 covers 15 residues. The germline V gene has CDR1 MNHEY and CDR2 SVGAGI. CDR3 residues: CASSYSMSGDTEAFF. The CDR3, as DNA: TGTGCCAGCAGTTACTCTATGTCGGGGGACACTGAAGCTTTCTTT.

The rearrangement joins TRBV11-3 to TRBJ2-3; 9 bases map to TRBD2. The CDR3 is made up of 14 amino acids. Per the germline V gene, CDR1 is SGHNT and CDR2 is YENEEA. With V trimmed by 8 bases and J by 0 bases, 3 bases remained unmatched. CDR3 bases: TGTGCCAGCGGACTAGCGTCTAGCACAGATACGCAGTATTTT. Its protein product is CASGLASSTDTQYF. Filled out from reference TRBV11-3 and TRBJ2-3, the complete variable domain reads EAGVVQSPRYKIIEKKQPVAFWCNPISGHNTLYWYLQNLGQGPELLIRYENEEAVDDSQLPKDRFSAERLKGVDSTLKIQPAELGDSAVYLCASGLASSTDTQYFGPGTRLTVL.

The chain has TRBV6-2 or TRBV6-3 and TRBJ1-5; no firm D call. This CDR3 contains 14 residues. CDR1 MNHEY and CDR2 SVGEGT come from the germline V gene. V was shortened by 6 bases and J by 4 bases, with 13 bases between the two germline ends. The CDR3 region is CASSLAGYNQPQHF. The DNA of the CDR3 is TGTGCCAGCAGCCTCGCGGGTTATAATCAGCCCCAGCATTTT.

This chain joins TRBV28 and TRBJ1-2, with D uncertain. There are 12 residues in the CDR3. With 6 bases removed from V and 4 bases from J, the gap between germline ends came to 9 bases. CDR1 and CDR2 (germline): MDHEN, SYDVKM. The CDR3 sequence is CASSQLPYGYTF. The CDR3 nucleotides read TGTGCCAGCAGCCAACTCCCCTATGGCTACACCTTC.

J is TRBJ1-2 and V is TRBV14; D uncertain. The CDR3 spans 13 residues. CDR1 SGHDN and CDR2 FVKESK come from the germline V gene. Trimming cost V 8 bases and J 0 bases, with 10 bases left between them. This chain's CDR3 is CASGQSPNYGYTF. In DNA, the CDR3 is TGTGCCAGCGGGCAGAGTCCTAACTATGGCTACACCTTC.

This chain joins TRBV12-5 and TRBJ2-1; D possibly corresponds to TRBD1 (5 bases). V was shortened by 4 bases and J by 9 bases, with 16 bases between the two germline ends. CDR1 is LGHNT and CDR2 is FRNRAP in the germline V gene. There are 14 residues in the CDR3. The CDR3 DNA follows: TGTGCTAGTGGTTCACCACGTTCTAGGGGTGAGCAGTTCTTC. This sequence encodes CASGSPRSRGEQFF.

The chain carries TRBV9 and TRBJ2-6, with unresolved D. The CDR3 consists of 17 residues. Trimming stripped 0 bases from V and 0 bases from J, with 10 bases between. CDR1 SGDLS and CDR2 YYNGEE come from the germline V gene. CDR3 amino acids: CASSVALAPSGANVLTF. The CDR3 DNA reads TGTGCCAGCAGCGTAGCTTTGGCCCCCTCTGGGGCCAACGTCCTGACTTTC.

CDR3 protein: CAWNRDMYEQYF. Here the CDR3 DNA reads TGTGCCTGGAACCGGGACATGTACGAGCAGTACTTC. The chain recombines TRBV30 with TRBJ2-7, with a weak D call TRBD1 (6 bases). V was pared by 4 bases and J by 4 bases, with 11 bases between. The germline V gene encodes CDR1 GTSNPN and CDR2 SVGIG (reference sequence). The CDR3 contains 12 residues.

The CDR3 DNA is TGTGCCAGCAGCCCCCAGCGGGAGAAGTCCTACGAGCAGTACTTC. This encodes CASSPQREKSYEQYF. This chain joins TRBV7-9 and TRBJ2-7; 8 bases align to TRBD2. CDR1 and CDR2 from the germline V gene are SEHNR and FQNEAQ (reference sequence). V was clipped by 5 bases and J by 1 base; unmatched bases: 7. The CDR3 contains 15 residues.

The chain couples TRBV5-6 to TRBJ2-7; 11 bases map to TRBD2. Per the germline V gene, CDR1 is SGHDT and CDR2 is YYEEEE. V shed 0 bases and J 4 bases; nucleotides not matched to a gene: 6. The CDR3 runs 16 residues. The CDR3 sequence: CASSLAGTSGQYEQYF. CDR3 nucleotide sequence: TGTGCCAGCAGCTTGGCCGGGACTAGCGGACAATACGAGCAGTACTTC.

The chain has TRBV27 and TRBJ1-2; TRBD1 might be the D (5 bases). The V end was cut by 0 bases, the J end by 7 bases, with 12 bases between. CDR1 and CDR2 from the germline V gene are MNHEY and SMNVEV (reference sequence). The length of the CDR3 is 14 residues. This CDR3 is CASSLSGGGFGYTF. The CDR3 DNA reads as TGTGCCAGCAGTTTATCGGGGGGAGGTTTTGGCTACACCTTC.

V gene TRBV20-1 combines with J gene TRBJ2-7; TRBD2 matches 11 bases. Losses at the gene ends were 6 bases for V and 7 bases for J; bases not matched to a gene: 11. Germline CDR1 DFQATT, CDR2 SNEGSKA (reference sequence). The CDR3 is 14 residues long. CDR3 bases: TGCAGTGCCAGTTCTAGCGGGAGGAATCGGGAGCAGTACTTC. This sequence encodes CSASSSGRNREQYF.

The chain combines TRBV12-3 or TRBV12-4 with TRBJ1-5; D gene unclear. V was clipped by 6 bases and J by 3 bases, with 9 bases between them. This CDR3 is built from 13 residues. CDR3 bases: TGTGCCAGCAGCTCTAGACCCAATCAGCCCCAGCATTTT. Protein sequence: CASSSRPNQPQHF.

This clone was observed a single time. This sequence joins TRBV7-9 and TRBJ2-4; 7 bases align to TRBD1. J lost 1 base, V lost 5 bases, and 2 bases had no gene match. CDR1 SEHNR and CDR2 FQNEAQ come from the germline V gene (reference sequence). This CDR3 has 14 amino acids. The CDR3 is CASSQQGAKNIQYF. DNA for the CDR3: TGTGCCAGCAGCCAACAGGGGGCCAAAAACATTCAGTACTTC.

The V gene is TRBV30, the J gene TRBJ1-1; D is unclear. Germline CDR1 is GTSNPN and CDR2 is SVGIG (reference sequence). With 5 bases removed from V and 8 bases from J, the gap between germline ends came to 15 bases. The CDR3 totals 12 residues. CDR3 nucleotides: TGTGCCTGGGGCAACTCAGAGCGGGAAGCTTTCTTT. Translated: CAWGNSEREAFF.

The CDR3 reads CASSSAGGLEQYF. In nucleotides, the CDR3 is TGTGCCAGCAGTTCGGCGGGGGGGCTCGAGCAGTACTTC. V gene TRBV28 combines with J gene TRBJ2-7; 9 nucleotides agree with TRBD2. This CDR3 region has 13 residues. Germline CDR1 is MDHEN and CDR2 is SYDVKM. The V segment lost 4 bases and the J segment 6 bases; nucleotides outside the gene matches: 4.

The chain combines TRBV12-5 with TRBJ1-2, with a tentative D call TRBD1 (5 bases). This CDR3 comprises 14 residues. Germline lookup yields CDR1 LGHNT and CDR2 FRNRAP. V lost 7 bases to trimming and J lost 4 bases, with 16 bases between them. CDR3 protein: CASAHGGSGYGYTF. The CDR3 coding sequence is TGTGCTAGTGCCCACGGGGGGTCGGGCTATGGCTACACCTTC.

The chain carries TRBV9 and TRBJ1-2; D is possibly TRBD1 (5 bases). The germline gives CDR1 SGDLS, CDR2 YYNGEE. The CDR3 spans 14 residues. V lost 0 bases to trimming and J lost 5 bases, with 11 bases between them. In nucleotides, the CDR3 is TGTGCCAGCAGCGTAGCCGGGGGACTTTATGGCTACACCTTC. Residues: CASSVAGGLYGYTF.